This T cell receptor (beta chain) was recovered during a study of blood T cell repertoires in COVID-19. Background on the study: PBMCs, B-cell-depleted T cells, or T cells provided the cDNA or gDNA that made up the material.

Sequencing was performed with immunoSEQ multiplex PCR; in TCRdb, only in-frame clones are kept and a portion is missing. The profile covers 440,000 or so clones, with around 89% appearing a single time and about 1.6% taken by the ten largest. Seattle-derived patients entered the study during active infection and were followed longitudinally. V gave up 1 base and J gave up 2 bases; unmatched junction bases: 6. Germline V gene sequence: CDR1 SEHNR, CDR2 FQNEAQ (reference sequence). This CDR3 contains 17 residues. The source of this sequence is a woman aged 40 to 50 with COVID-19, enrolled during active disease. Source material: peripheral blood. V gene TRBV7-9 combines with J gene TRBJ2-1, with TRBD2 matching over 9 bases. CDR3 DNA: TGTGCCAGCAGCTTAGGAAGTACTAGCGGGCCCTACAATGAGCAGTTCTTC. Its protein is CASSLGSTSGPYNEQFF.